This is a list of T cell receptor beta chains from one sample in a study of cytomegalovirus exposure and HLA in healthy donors. Only in-frame clones appear in the TCRdb table, and some are missing; sequencing was by immunoSEQ multiplex PCR. The sample contains over 200,000 clones, 88% of which appear only once. The sample comprised PBMCs. The receptors derive from a woman in her late teens or twenties in good health and CMV-seronegative. The CDR3 runs from the conserved cysteine through the conserved F or W. A D gene is named only where the DNA matches it firmly. Only part of the rows carry a size: once, few, many, or a class if the clone is expanded.

TRBD2 | - | TRBJ2-3 | TRBV6-5 | TGTGCCAGCAGTTACTCGGGGACTAGCGGGATGGATACGCAGTATTTT | CASSYSGTSGMDTQYF
TRBD1 | - | TRBJ1-5 | TRBV19 | TGTGCCAGTAGTATACGGTCCAGGGGGCGTTGGCAGCCCCAGCATTTT | CASSIRSRGRWQPQHF
TRBD1 | once | TRBJ1-5 | TRBV6-5 | TGTGCCAGCAGAGCTCCAGGGGGAGGCAATCAGCCCCAGCATTTT | CASRAPGGGNQPQHF
- | few | TRBJ1-2 | TRBV29-1 | TGCAGCGTGCTACAGGGTGCTAACTATGGCTACACCTTC | CSVLQGANYGYTF
TRBD2 | once | TRBJ2-5 | TRBV7-9 | TGTGCCAGCAGCTTACCTACCGGGACTAGCGGGACAGAGACCCAGTACTTC | CASSLPTGTSGTETQYF
- | - | TRBJ1-5 | TRBV6-1 | TGTGCCAGCAGTGAAGCGCGAGGGCATAGCAATCAGCCCCAGCATTTT | CASSEARGHSNQPQHF
TRBD2 | - | TRBJ2-7 | TRBV28 | TGTGCCAGCAGTTTACCCGCTAGCGGAGATGTATACGAGCAGTACTTC | CASSLPASGDVYEQYF
- | - | TRBJ2-7 | TRBV18 | TGTGCCAGCTCACTTGTTCCCGCGACAGGATTATACGAGCAGTACTTC | CASSLVPATGLYEQYF
- | - | TRBJ2-5 | TRBV6-1 | TGTGCCAGCAGTCCAGGGGCTCCGCAGTACTTC | CASSPGAPQYF
- | - | TRBJ2-7 | TRBV28 | TGTGCCAGCAGTTCCAGGGTATCCTACGAGCAGTACTTC | CASSSRVSYEQYF
TRBD2 | - | TRBJ2-2 | TRBV27 | TGTGCCAGCAGCGAATTTACTAGCGCCGGGGAGCTGTTTTTT | CASSEFTSAGELFF
- | - | TRBJ2-5 | TRBV6-1 | TGTGCCAGCAGTGAAGCGTTAGCGGATGCCCTTTCCGGGACCCAGTACTTC | CASSEALADALSGTQYF
TRBD1 | - | TRBJ2-7 | TRBV6-1 | TGTGCCAGCAGTGAAGCGTATAGCGGGACAGGGGGAAGATACGAGCAGTACTTC | CASSEAYSGTGGRYEQYF
TRBD2 | - | TRBJ2-5 | TRBV6-5 | TGTGCCAGCAGCGCAAGGACTAGCGGGAGGGAGACCCAGTACTTC | CASSARTSGRETQYF
- | few | TRBJ2-7 | TRBV9 | TGTGCCAGCAGCGTAGGTGGGGCAGCCTCCGAGCAGTACTTC | CASSVGGAASEQYF